The source of this T cell receptor beta chain is a study of blood T cells in healthy people across ages. Turning to the study itself: Capture via template switching afforded approximately one barcoded beta molecule per two T cells.

With respect to this clonotype: What it binds is unknown.

Overall study results and limits: Diversity figures derived from one million T cells were judged to underestimate the true value.

A second PCR, run for about 6 to 11 cycles, used a sample-barcoded 5' primer plus a J-beta primer mix. Using its own MiXCR run on the 5' RACE reads, TCRdb lists one record per CDR3 protein. In the table there are 1.5 million to 2 million distinct CDR3 sequences, 40% to 55% of which are singletons. Collection of about 9.4 milliliters of peripheral blood was performed for each donor. Isolated per sample were at least 7 million PBMCs. The material sequenced was blood. The clonotype originates from a middle-aged woman in good health.

CDR3 amino acids: CASRYQVWNEQYF. CDR3 nucleotides: TGTGCCAGCAGGTACCAGGTTTGGAACGAGCAGTACTTC. The chain recombines TRBV6-2 or TRBV6-3 with TRBJ2-4; no clear D. Judging by the DNA end, TRBJ2-7 fits better; the J call may be wrong. Per the germline V gene, CDR1 is MNHEY and CDR2 is SVGEGT. This CDR3 has 13 amino acids.